These T cell receptor beta chains were read from a single sample in a study of T-cell reconstitution after alpha-beta-depleted transplantation in children. MiXCR, applied by TCRdb to the PCR reads, yields one record per CDR3 protein. The sample lists more than 400,000 distinct CDR3 sequences; around two fifths were seen once. Sequenced material: PBMCs, taken before TCRalphabeta/CD19-depleted stem cell transplant. These receptors all come from a girl aged 2 to 9 with aplastic anemia, due to receive a stem cell transplant. Both conserved end residues are part of each CDR3. The D gene is left open where the match is weak. Only part of the rows carry a size: once, few, many, or a class if the clone is expanded.

V gene,D gene,clone size,J gene,CDR3 DNA,CDR3 protein
TRBV15,TRBD1,.,TRBJ2-1,TGTGCCACCAGCAGTCCGGGACAGGGCTACAATGAGCAGTTCTTC,CATSSPGQGYNEQFF
TRBV4-1,TRBD1,many,TRBJ2-7,TGCGCCAGCAGCAAGACAGGGAGCTCCTACGAGCAGTACTTC,CASSKTGSSYEQYF
TRBV7-9,.,.,TRBJ1-5,TGTGCCAGCAGCTTAGGTCGCATTAATCAGCCCCAGCATTTT,CASSLGRINQPQHF
TRBV12-3/TRBV12-4,.,.,TRBJ1-5,TGTGCCAGCAGAGAGACAGGTGCTTTCTCTCAGCCCCAGCATTTT,CASRETGAFSQPQHF
TRBV5-1,TRBD2,few,TRBJ2-3,TGCGCCAGCAGCTTTATAGCGGGAGACACAGATACGCAGTATTTT,CASSFIAGDTDTQYF
TRBV29-1,.,few,TRBJ1-1,TGCGTCGGGGGGGAAATGAACACTGAAGCTTTCTTT,CVGGEMNTEAFF
TRBV27,.,.,TRBJ2-1,TGTGCCAGCGGCCCTCGTGAGAGGCCACCTTACAATGAGCAGTTCTTC,CASGPRERPPYNEQFF
TRBV20-1,.,.,TRBJ1-1,TGCAGTGCTAGACAGCCGAACACTGAAGCTTTCTTT,CSARQPNTEAFF
TRBV5-1,TRBD1,.,TRBJ1-2,TGCGCCAGCAGCCCAGGACAGGGGTTTGGCTACACCTTC,CASSPGQGFGYTF
TRBV20-1,.,many,TRBJ2-3,TGCAGTGCTACTCTACCAGGGAAAGGCACAGATACGCAGTATTTT,CSATLPGKGTDTQYF
TRBV25-1,TRBD2,few,TRBJ2-3,TGTGCCAGCAGTGGGTGGACTAGCGGGAAGGTAACAGATACGCAGTATTTT,CASSGWTSGKVTDTQYF
TRBV29-1,TRBD2,.,TRBJ2-4,TGCAGCGTTGAGGGGACTAGTTGGGACATTCAGTACTTC,CSVEGTSWDIQYF
TRBV7-9,TRBD2,many,TRBJ2-1,TGTGCCAGCAGCTTCAGCGGGAGGATCAATGAGCAGTTCTTC,CASSFSGRINEQFF
TRBV5-5,TRBD1,few,TRBJ2-7,TGTGCCAGCAGCGGAGTGGGACAGCTCTCCTACGAGCAGTACTTC,CASSGVGQLSYEQYF
TRBV13,.,.,TRBJ2-7,TGTGCCAGCAGCCCCGCCTCGGGGGCCTACGAGCAGTACTTC,CASSPASGAYEQYF
TRBV5-6,.,.,TRBJ1-3,TGTGCCAGCATCACGGACGCAGGGGAGGTCAGAAACACCATATATTTT,CASITDAGEVRNTIYF
TRBV24-1,.,many,TRBJ2-1,TGTGCCACCAGTGATTTGGGGGGAGGGGGTAACAATGAGCAGTTCTTC,CATSDLGGGGNNEQFF
TRBV20-1,TRBD1,.,TRBJ2-4,TGCAGTGCTCAGGGGGACAGGGGGTTTGTCATTCAGTACTTC,CSAQGDRGFVIQYF
TRBV20-1,.,few,TRBJ2-7,TGCAGTGCTAGATCGCACGAGCAGTACTTC,CSARSHEQYF
TRBV4-1,.,.,TRBJ2-5,TGCGCCAGCAGCGGATTCAGGGGGGCGTGGGAGACCCAGTACTTC,CASSGFRGAWETQYF
TRBV20-1,.,.,TRBJ2-1,TGCAGTGCTAGAGAGGCAGGCCGCAATGAGCAGTTCTTC,CSAREAGRNEQFF
TRBV9,.,.,TRBJ2-2,TGTGCCAGCAGCATCAATAACGGGGAGCTGTTTTTT,CASSINNGELFF
TRBV12-3/TRBV12-4,TRBD2,many,TRBJ2-3,TGTGCCAGCAGTTCCGCGGGAGTAGGAGATACGCAGTATTTT,CASSSAGVGDTQYF
TRBV28,TRBD1,few,TRBJ1-3,TGTGCCAGCAGTTTCCTCGGGGACAGCTCTGGAAACACCATATATTTT,CASSFLGDSSGNTIYF
TRBV5-1,.,few,TRBJ2-7,TGCGCCAGCAGCTTGGGGACCTCCAACGAGCAGTACTTC,CASSLGTSNEQYF
TRBV7-2,.,few,TRBJ2-7,TGTGCCAGCAGCCCGTCGCACAGTTCCTACGAGCAGTACTTC,CASSPSHSSYEQYF
TRBV20-1,TRBD2,.,TRBJ2-3,TGCAGTGCCGCCCCATCGACTAGCGGGAGGCCCTCCACAGATACGCAGTATTTT,CSAAPSTSGRPSTDTQYF
TRBV9,TRBD2,.,TRBJ2-5,TGTGCCAGCAGCGCAGTACGGGAGGGAGAGACCCAGTACTTC,CASSAVREGETQYF
TRBV10-3,.,.,TRBJ1-5,TGTGCCATCAGTGAGTCGCAAGTAAACAGGGCGGATCAGCCCCAGCATTTT,CAISESQVNRADQPQHF
TRBV5-1,TRBD2,.,TRBJ2-3,TGCGCCAGCAGCTTGACCGGACTAGCGGGGGAGGATACGCAGTATTTT,CASSLTGLAGEDTQYF
TRBV7-3,TRBD1,once,TRBJ2-1,TGTGCCAGCAGTATAACAGGGGCCTACAATGAGCAGTTCTTC,CASSITGAYNEQFF
TRBV29-1,.,.,TRBJ1-2,TGCAGCGTTCGGGGGGCGCAGGGTGGCTACACCTTC,CSVRGAQGGYTF
TRBV7-2,TRBD1,many,TRBJ2-5,TGTGCCAGCAGCCCCTTCGGACAGGGCGGAGAGACCCAGTACTTC,CASSPFGQGGETQYF
TRBV28,TRBD1,many,TRBJ2-5,TGTGCCAGCAGTTTAGGACAGGTTCGGGAGACCCAGTACTTC,CASSLGQVRETQYF
TRBV15,TRBD1,many,TRBJ1-5,TGTGCCACCAGCTTATCTCCAGGGGGCCCTCAGCCCCAGCATTTT,CATSLSPGGPQPQHF
TRBV20-1,TRBD2,.,TRBJ2-1,TGCAGTGCTAACGCACTAGCGGGTTCCTTCAATGAGCAGTTCTTC,CSANALAGSFNEQFF
TRBV6-2/TRBV6-3,TRBD1,.,TRBJ1-5,TGTGCCAGCATTTTCACCTACGGCGGACAGGGTCACAATCAGCCCCAGCATTTT,CASIFTYGGQGHNQPQHF
TRBV20-1,TRBD2,.,TRBJ2-5,TGCAGTGCTAGAGGGGGCGCTAGCGGGGCCCCGGCGAAAGAGACCCAGTACTTC,CSARGGASGAPAKETQYF
TRBV30,.,.,TRBJ2-7,TGTGCCTGTTACCGGGACACCGCCTACGAGCAGTACTTC,CACYRDTAYEQYF
TRBV24-1,TRBD2,.,TRBJ2-1,TGTGCCACCAGTGATTTACGGGCTAGCGGGCAGAATGAGCAGTTCTTT,CATSDLRASGQNEQFF
TRBV29-1,TRBD1,few,TRBJ1-3,TGCAGCGTTTCAACAGGGGGTGGAAACACCATATATTTT,CSVSTGGGNTIYF
TRBV20-1,.,.,TRBJ2-3,TGCAGCGCATGGGGGACAAACACAGATACGCAGTATTTT,CSAWGTNTDTQYF
TRBV4-1,TRBD1,few,TRBJ2-7,TGCGCCAGCAGCCCCCCGGGACAGGGGCCGGGAGAGCAGTACTTC,CASSPPGQGPGEQYF
TRBV11-2,TRBD2,.,TRBJ2-5,TGTGCCAGCAGCTTAGATTATATTCGGGTAGCGGGAGGGCCGATTATGGACCAAGAGACCCAGTACTTC,CASSLDYIRVAGGPIMDQETQYF
TRBV20-1,.,.,TRBJ2-1,TGCAGTGCTAGAGATCGGACCGGGACCCTGGGGTCCTACAATGAGCAGTTCTTC,CSARDRTGTLGSYNEQFF
TRBV7-9,.,.,TRBJ2-3,TGTGCCAGCAGCTCCCCCGAATTAAGCACAGATACGCAGTATTTT,CASSSPELSTDTQYF
TRBV7-2,.,few,TRBJ2-3,TGTGCCAGCAGCTTAGTCGCAACCACAGATACGCAGTATTTT,CASSLVATTDTQYF
TRBV5-1,TRBD1,many,TRBJ2-5,TGCGCCAGCAGCCCGGGACAGAGCGTCCAGACCCAGTACTTC,CASSPGQSVQTQYF
TRBV5-1,.,medium-sized,TRBJ1-2,TGCGCCAGCAGCTTAGTCTTTGCCGGCTATGGCTACACCTTC,CASSLVFAGYGYTF
TRBV4-2,.,many,TRBJ2-1,TGTGCCAGCAGCCCCCCGACCGGGCCGACGGGTGAGCAGTTCTTC,CASSPPTGPTGEQFF